This TCR beta chain was profiled in a study of cytomegalovirus exposure and HLA in healthy donors. Broader study findings: CMV serostatus alone was available as immune exposure information. HLA alleles showed associations with about 15,000 TCR beta sequences in a later analysis, at a 0.05 false discovery rate. The authors excluded some V segments, including TRBV6-2 and TRBV6-3, as indistinguishable. A later analysis found most CMV-associated TCR beta chains apparently HLA-restricted.

60 Vbeta and 13 Jbeta primers were used in PCR. Only in-frame clones appear in the TCRdb table, and some are missing; sequencing was by immunoSEQ multiplex PCR. The sample has about 170,000 clones, around 75% seen once. This CDR3 has 16 amino acids. Between the trimmed V and J ends, which lost 3 bases and 0 bases, there was a span of 12 bases. Germline V gives CDR1 SGHTA, CDR2 FQGNSA. Concerning this clone: The antigen is unknown.

This rearrangement joins TRBV7-2 to TRBJ1-5; no reliable D call. This clonotype originated in a male donor in good health and CMV-seronegative. What was sequenced was PBMCs. CDR3 bases: TGTGCCAGCAGCTTGTTCTCACACAATAGCAATCAGCCCCAGCATTTT. Encoded protein: CASSLFSHNSNQPQHF.